This TCR beta chain was profiled in a study of blood T cells in healthy people across ages (dated by TCRdb to about 2015). Study-wide context: In model experiments, template switching captured about one uniquely barcoded TCR beta cDNA molecule for every two T cells. Age-related changes in TCR beta repertoire diversity were measured in the study by deep sequencing normalized with unique cDNA molecular identifiers. Donors were grouped into four age groups: young (average approximately 16 years), middle-aged (39), aged (around 62) and long-lived (around 80). Using the same blood draw, the study looked at two additional independent replicas of 1 million unique cDNA reads for two donors, one aged 18 to 29 and the other aged 80 or older. Overall study results and their limits: Estimates of total diversity based on one million sequenced T cells were considered lower bounds and underestimates. A strong correlation was found between observed TCR beta diversity and the percentage of naive T cells measured by flow cytometry. Observed TCR beta diversity per million T cells fell roughly linearly with age, and a significant reduction was already apparent by age about 36. Donor CMV infection status was unknown, potentially confounding age-related changes in expanded clonotypes. Because profiling used bulk unsorted PBMCs, naive and antigen-experienced compartments could not be compared conclusively. Compared with the aged group, the long-lived group had more naive CD4+ T cells, fewer expanded clones and increased TCR diversity, a pattern suggesting age selection.

Library preparation used 5' RACE. TCRdb shows the sequencer as Illumina HiSeq 2500. A second PCR of roughly 6 to 11 cycles was run with a J-beta primer mix and a sample-barcoded 5' primer. A unique molecular identifier was introduced onto each TCR beta cDNA molecule by a template-switch 5' adaptor carrying 12 random nucleotides. Each sample yielded at least 2.5 million CDR3-containing paired-end reads. First-strand cDNA synthesis was performed from all RNA using the Mint cDNA synthesis kit, with priming by a TRBC-specific oligonucleotide. Following uracil-DNA glycosylase treatment, all cDNA underwent a first 18-cycle PCR with the universal primers M1SS and BC2_uni_R. The paper's processing steps were these. Each sample was normalized by randomly selecting 1 million high-quality reads, each carrying a distinct molecular identifier. Instead of being binned into consensus sequences, reads with shared molecular identifiers were discarded. MiTCR, set to a Q25 quality threshold and the strictest error-elimination algorithm, was used for CDR3 identification, clonotype clustering and error correction. A nonparametric unseen species model with Euler transformation was used to estimate a lower bound on total TCR beta diversity. The raw public data were reprocessed by TCRdb itself: fastp quality trimming at Q25, MiXCR clonotype calling, in-frame beta chains only. Every CDR3 protein is listed once, alongside the most common genes and DNA of its rows. These V and J calls are TCRdb output, not the study's own analysis. The table for this sample lists more than 750,000 distinct CDR3 sequences; almost 30% of them were counted only once. The ten top clones hold 10% to 13% of the sample.

The germline V gene specifies SQVTM as CDR1 and ANQGSEA as CDR2. The CDR3 runs 13 residues from the cysteine to the phenylalanine. The DNA shown is the 39-base CDR3, in frame from base 1. V loses 3 bases, J loses 4 bases, and the germline ends lie 12 bases apart. This clonotype has ten or more counts. Its antigen remains undetermined. Base qualities are not at hand, and no much larger clone is one base apart. The 40 or so donors, aged roughly 6 to 90 years, were systemically healthy Caucasian individuals from Russia. Each donor gave roughly 9 milliliters of peripheral blood, drawn into EDTA-treated Vacutainer tubes. PBMCs were isolated by Ficoll-Paque density-gradient centrifugation, with at least 7 million obtained per sample. Total RNA was extracted from PBMCs with Trizol reagent, with at least 5 micrograms obtained per sample. For every donor, flow cytometry on a PBMC aliquot measured the percentage of naive CD45RAhigh/CD27high T cells.

These same records also appear under a second study, on T cells of mothers and their children. As that second paper reports: The donors were nine systemically healthy Caucasian individuals, made up of three mothers and their six children. cDNA synthesis consumed the entire amount of extracted RNA, loaded at around 1.5 ug RNA in each 15 ul reaction. In the second PCR, sample barcodes and 2-4 random nucleotides were introduced via the M1S primer. Each mother yielded over 8.5 million TCR beta CDR3 reads and each child 2.5 million to 3 million reads. TCR recombination output is similarly shaped by thymic selection in related and unrelated pairs, with a minor effect exerted by inherited differences. Normalized repertoire overlap was always slightly but never significantly higher in related than unrelated mother-child pairs. Persistent microchimeric T cell clones were not detected, at a sensitivity of approximately 98 clones per million clonotypes. Deep NGS was used in the study to compare the TCR beta repertoires of mothers and children and to look for features that separate related mother-child pairs from unrelated individuals. The mean age was around 42 +/- 4 years for the mothers and about 12 +/- 4 years for the children. After adapter ligation was performed with NEBNext reagents, the libraries were sequenced on an Illumina HiSeq 2000 with 100+100 nt paired-end reads. Mother and child libraries were prepared a month apart and sequenced in separate runs to prevent cross-contamination. Between 500,000 and 2,000,000 distinct TCR beta clonotypes were identified per donor. Naive TCR beta clonotypes were estimated from low-frequency clonotypes matched to each donor's FACS-determined naive share, without sorting.

The receptor was derived from a woman aged 40 to 50 in good health. The chain couples TRBV29-1 to TRBJ1-2; the D segment cannot be called with confidence. Sequenced material: blood. The DNA sequence is given as TGCAGCGTTGACGGTCCAGCTCTCTATGGCTACACCTTC. Its protein is CSVDGPALYGYTF.